This TCR beta chain was obtained from a study of regulatory T cells in long-lasting Graves disease. This sample's time point: newly diagnosed GD, antithyroid drugs for less than 3 months. The TCR library used RNA extracted from PBMCs. One endocrinology department in Xi'an, China, was where patients came from. Roughly 8.4 milliliters of peripheral blood were drawn into EDTA tubes. This clonotype was observed at least ten times. Its target is unknown. The CDR3 spans 15 residues. V gave up 5 bases and J gave up 1 base, with 14 bases separating them. Germline CDR1 is SGHAT and CDR2 is FQNNGV. Researchers made TCR beta libraries by using iRepertoire HTBI primers and running Arm-PCR on CDR3 regions. TCRdb used MiXCR to reprocess the multiplex PCR reads, holding one entry per CDR3 protein. The sample yields 350,000 to 400,000 distinct CDR3 sequences, roughly a sixth seen once. Study-level results: TRBV28, TRBJ1-2 and TRBJ2-5 were favored in persistent disease.

The TCR was taken from a female donor with Graves disease. Material: peripheral blood mononuclear cells (PBMCs), obtained at new diagnosis, from a patient treated with antithyroid drugs. The V and J genes are TRBV11-2 and TRBJ1-1, with a tentative D call TRBD1 (5 bases). The CDR3 DNA sequence: TGTGCCAGCAGCCCCTCTGCGGGGGGGAACACTGAAGCTTTCTTT. Translating it yields CASSPSAGGNTEAFF.